The T cell receptor beta chain described here comes from a study of T cells in Graves' hyperthyroidism and ophthalmopathy. Findings of the study overall: Ophthalmopathy, which appeared later, was predicted by the model a median roughly 6.5 months before onset.

Amplification of TCR beta CDR3 regions was performed using RNA transcripts as template. TCR CDR3 regions were first amplified by RT-PCR with HTBI primers. One entry per CDR3 protein results from TCRdb running MiXCR on the multiplex PCR reads. Counted here are approximately 590,000 distinct CDR3 sequences, about 43% occurring once; the ten biggest clones make up nearly 8.5%. Trimming took 7 bases from V and 4 from J, leaving 16 bases between them. The CDR3 totals 14 residues. Germline CDR1 SGHTA, CDR2 FQGTGA. The table lists this clonotype with a few counts. The antigen is undetermined. Each patient was aged 18 to 65 and had newly diagnosed hyperthyroidism of under 2 months' duration. Exclusions: uncontrolled infection, other autoimmune disease, pregnancy, lactation.

The rearrangement joins TRBV7-3 to TRBJ1-1; D not resolved. The clonotype was recovered from a woman younger than 35 with Graves' hyperthyroidism. Material for sequencing was peripheral blood or thyroid tissue (not recorded which). CDR3 residues: CASISRAGLTEAFF. The CDR3 coding sequence is TGTGCCAGCATCTCTCGGGCAGGACTCACTGAAGCTTTCTTT.